A single sample gave rise to the 16 T cell receptor beta chains below, sequenced in a study of blood T cell repertoires in COVID-19 (dated by TCRdb to between 2020 and 2021). Receptor amplification or capture employed the immunoSEQ multiplex PCR assay. The table comes from immuneACCESS by way of TCRdb, which keeps in-frame sequences with V and J called. Part of the clones is missing from these tables; in studies checked, under half for an unresolved V gene and the rest for unknown reasons. For this sample there are about 260,000 clones; about 80% appear just once. The ten biggest clones cover around 4.1% of the sample. Material for sequencing was PBMCs or T cells enriched from blood (not recorded which). Receptor source: a man aged 25-40 years with acute COVID-19.

This clone was found once. The chain is built from TRBV13 and TRBJ2-2; D not certain. In germline, CDR1 is PRHDT, CDR2 FYEKMQ (reference sequence). With 5 bases removed from V and 6 bases from J, the gap between germline ends came to 13 bases. This CDR3 is 14 amino acids long. CDR3 sequence (DNA): TGTGCCAGCAGCCTAGTGCATCCGGCCGGGGAGCTGTTTTTT. Translation gives CASSLVHPAGELFF.

The chain joins TRBV6-5 to TRBJ1-6, with 7 nucleotides matching TRBD1. Germline CDR1 and CDR2: MNHEY and SVGAGI. This CDR3 has 15 amino acids. Trimming cost V 6 bases and J 5 bases; bases outside gene matches: 7. CDR3 nucleotides: TGTGCCAGCAGCGCAATAGGGACAGATAATTCACCCCTCCACTTT. This translates into CASSAIGTDNSPLHF.

V and J are TRBV18 and TRBJ1-2; 9 positions agree with TRBD1. V dropped 3 bases and J dropped 7; count of bases not matched to a gene: 9. This CDR3 spans 15 amino acids. Germline values: CDR1 KGHSH, CDR2 LQKENI. The CDR3 region has the DNA TGTGCCAGCTCACCTTTGGGGGACAGGGCCCGTGGCTACACCTTC. It yields the protein CASSPLGDRARGYTF. The full variable domain, completed using reference TRBV18 and TRBJ1-2, is NAGVMQNPRHLVRRRGQEARLRCSPMKGHSHVYWYRQLPEEGLKFMVYLQKENIIDESGMPKERFSAEFPKEGPSILRIQQVVRGDSAAYFCASSPLGDRARGYTFGSGTRLTVV.

The genes are TRBV19 and TRBJ2-2, with 9 bases identical to TRBD1. The J segment lost 4 bases and the V segment lost 5 bases, leaving 11 bases of the junction unmatched. The CDR3 totals 17 residues. Germline CDR1 reads LNHDA; CDR2 reads SQIVND (reference sequence). CDR3 loop: CASSPLPTGGSTGELFF. The CDR3, as DNA: TGTGCCAGTAGTCCCCTGCCGACAGGGGGTAGCACCGGGGAGCTGTTTTTT.

This clone showed up just a few times. V and J are TRBV6-5 and TRBJ2-1, with D maybe TRBD2 (5 bases). The length of the CDR3 is 15 residues. Germline lookup yields CDR1 MNHEY and CDR2 SVGAGI. The V end was cut by 4 bases, the J end by 4 bases, with 14 bases between. The CDR3 sequence: CASSWKLGSYNEQFF. The CDR3 DNA reads as TGTGCCAGCAGTTGGAAACTAGGTTCGTACAATGAGCAGTTCTTC.

The chain has TRBV19 and TRBJ2-5, with TRBD2 as a possible D gene (6 bases). V dropped 5 bases and J dropped 5 bases, with 15 bases sitting between them. The CDR3 loop spans 14 amino acids. Germline CDR1 and CDR2: LNHDA and SQIVND (reference sequence). The CDR3 region is CASSSGLTSETQYF. CDR3 sequence (DNA): TGTGCCAGTAGTTCGGGACTGACTTCGGAGACCCAGTACTTC.

J is TRBJ1-2 and V is TRBV12-3 or TRBV12-4; D possibly corresponds to TRBD1 (5 bases). Trimming removed 3 bases from V and 4 bases from J, with 9 bases in between. This CDR3 spans 13 amino acids. Here the CDR3 reads CASSFGGTYGYTF. In DNA, the CDR3 is TGTGCCAGCAGTTTCGGGGGGACCTATGGCTACACCTTC.

This clone was found once. The V and J genes are TRBV10-3 and TRBJ2-1; 14 bases are shared with TRBD2. CDR1 is ENHRY, CDR2 SYGVKD, per germline. After removal of 0 bases from V and 7 bases from J, the junction contained 8 bases not matched to a gene. The CDR3 runs 18 residues. The CDR3 DNA reads as TGTGCCATCAGTGAGTCGGAGCGACTAGCGGGAGGGAGTAATGAGCAGTTCTTC. This codes for CAISESERLAGGSNEQFF.

The genes are TRBV19 and TRBJ2-1; 7 bases are shared with TRBD2. Trimming removed 7 bases from V and 4 bases from J; junction bases left unmatched: 10. The CDR3 consists of 15 residues. The germline V gene encodes CDR1 LNHDA and CDR2 SQIVND (reference sequence). In nucleotides, the CDR3 is TGTGCCAGTACCCGCAGCGGGATCTCGTACAATGAGCAGTTCTTC. Translation gives CASTRSGISYNEQFF.

This clone turned up a few times. J is TRBJ2-1 and V is TRBV9; 14 bases fit TRBD2. This CDR3 is built from 17 residues. After removal of 4 bases from V and 8 bases from J, the junction contained 11 bases not matched to a gene. From germline, CDR1 is SGDLS and CDR2 YYNGEE. The CDR3 coding sequence is TGTGCCAGCAGCCTTCCCGGGACTAGCGGGAGTTTCGATGAGCAGTTCTTC. Residues: CASSLPGTSGSFDEQFF. Full variable domain (missing parts from reference TRBV9 and TRBJ2-1): DSGVTQTPKHLITATGQRVTLRCSPRSGDLSVYWYQQSLDQGLQFLIQYYNGEERAKGNILERFSAQQFPDLHSELNLSSLELGDSALYFCASSLPGTSGSFDEQFFGPGTRLTVL.

The chain is built from TRBV28 and TRBJ2-5; D is possibly TRBD2 (5 bases). The CDR3 consists of 12 residues. Trimming removed 8 bases at V and 2 bases at J, with 9 bases between. CDR1 and CDR2 (germline): MDHEN, SYDVKM. The CDR3 spells CASGGRQETQYF. The CDR3 DNA is TGTGCCAGCGGCGGGCGGCAAGAGACCCAGTACTTC.

The chain has TRBV9 and TRBJ2-7; 7 positions agree with TRBD2. CDR3 length equals 14 residues. V dropped 0 bases and J dropped 5; count of bases not matched to a gene: 5. Germline CDR1 SGDLS, CDR2 YYNGEE. CDR3 bases: TGTGCCAGCAGCGTAGGACTAGCCGGCCACGAGCAGTACGTC. Protein sequence: CASSVGLAGHEQYV.

The V call is TRBV9, the J call TRBJ2-1, with D possibly TRBD1 on 6 matching bases. Germline CDR1 is SGDLS and CDR2 is YYNGEE. This CDR3 has 16 residues. V shed 3 bases and J shed 2 bases, with 15 bases lying between them. The CDR3 protein is CASSATGTFAYNEQFF. The CDR3 coding sequence is TGTGCCAGCAGCGCTACAGGGACCTTTGCCTACAATGAGCAGTTCTTC.

The chain combines TRBV9 with TRBJ2-2, with D maybe TRBD2 (5 bases). The V end was cut by 0 bases, the J end by 7 bases, with 19 bases between. The CDR3 totals 17 residues. Germline values: CDR1 SGDLS, CDR2 YYNGEE. CDR3 sequence: CASSVASAYGEGGELFF. The CDR3 DNA is TGTGCCAGCAGCGTAGCTTCGGCTTACGGCGAGGGCGGGGAGCTGTTTTTT.

The sample holds a few counts of this clone. The junction departs from germline at one end; a sequencing error may be responsible. The chain employs TRBV18 and TRBJ1-2; D ambiguous. In germline, CDR1 is KGHSH, CDR2 LQKENI. The CDR3 loop spans 14 amino acids. The CDR3 DNA reads TGTGCCAGCTCCCCACCACGGGATATGGGTGGCTACACCTTC. The encoded protein is CASSPPRDMGGYTF. The full variable domain, its missing parts supplied by reference TRBV18 and TRBJ1-2, is NAGVMQNPRHLVRRRGQEARLRCSPMKGHSHVYWYRQLPEEGLKFMVYLQKENIIDESGMPKERFSAEFPKEGPSILRIQQVVRGDSAAYFCASSPPRDMGGYTFGSGTRLTVV.

This sequence joins TRBV6-5 and TRBJ1-2, with 10 bases lining up with TRBD1. Germline CDR1 and CDR2: MNHEY and SVGAGI. With 9 bases clipped from V and 1 base from J, the junction kept 2 bases outside the gene matches. The CDR3 covers 13 residues. DNA of the CDR3: TGTGCCAGGGACAGGGGGAATAACTATGGCTACACCTTC. Its protein is CARDRGNNYGYTF.